The clone carrying this T cell receptor beta chain has a handful of counts. What it binds is not known. Expressed TCRB transcripts were sequenced after all isolated RNA was converted to cDNA. Here immunoSEQ multiplex PCR was the method, and the copy in TCRdb shows in-frame clones only, minus some. The data show some 200,000 clones, with approximately 16% seen just once and 0.08% to 0.095% held by the top ten. This entry is derived from a study of beta chain features in type 1 diabetes. Points from the study as a whole: Type 1 diabetes patients showed a moderate but significant shortening of TCRB CDR3s in all four CD4+ subsets.

CDR1 and CDR2 from the germline V gene are SEHNR and FQNEAQ (reference sequence). Trimming took 5 bases from V and 4 from J, leaving 18 bases between them. The CDR3 totals 15 residues. This TCR came from a young man with type 1 diabetes. The V call is TRBV7-9, the J call TRBJ2-7; D is tentatively TRBD1 or TRBD2 (5 bases each). The specimen sequenced was naive CD4+ T cells from blood. The CDR3 reads CASSAAGTRDYEQYF. As DNA, the CDR3 is TGTGCCAGCAGCGCTGCCGGGACCCGGGATTACGAGCAGTACTTC.